One sample yielded the 14 T cell receptor beta chains listed below, sequenced in a study of blood T cell repertoires in COVID-19 (TCRdb year 2020). The protocol used for the library was the immunoSEQ multiplex PCR assay. As stored in TCRdb, this immuneACCESS dataset retains in-frame rearrangements with V and J assigned. A fraction of the clones does not appear; measured against another copy, unresolved V genes explain less than half of the discrepancy, and the remainder lacks a known reason. This sample has about 220,000 clones in its table, and approximately 90% of those were observed once. Of the sample, around 2.2% is held by the ten largest clones. Material for sequencing was peripheral blood. The receptors shown here come from a young man who had recovered from COVID-19.

CDR3 in DNA: TGTGCCAGTAGTACCTCCGGGACAGGGGGCTCCTATAATTCACCCCTCCACTTT. It specifies CASSTSGTGGSYNSPLHF. The chain employs TRBV19 and TRBJ1-6; TRBD1 matches 11 bases. Unmatched junction bases numbered 5, after V lost 4 bases and J lost 0 bases. CDR3 length equals 18 residues. Germline CDR1 reads LNHDA; CDR2 reads SQIVND (reference sequence).

The V call is TRBV3-1 (or the pseudogene TRBV3-2), the J call TRBJ1-5; D might be TRBD1 (5 bases). Germline CDR1 is LGHDT and CDR2 is YNNKEL (reference sequence). Trimming took 0 bases from V and 6 from J, leaving 12 bases between them. The CDR3 runs 15 residues. DNA for the CDR3: TGTGCCAGCAGCCAAGATCTGGGGGAGGGTCAGCCCCAGCATTTT. This encodes CASSQDLGEGQPQHF.

The CDR3 DNA reads as TGTGCTAGTGGTTTGACAGGGGTGGGCACAGATACGCAGTATTTT. It codes for CASGLTGVGTDTQYF. J is TRBJ2-3 and V is TRBV12-5; TRBD1 matches at 7 bases. V trimming: 2 bases; J trimming: 1 base; junction bases outside the gene matches: 3. The length of the CDR3 is 15 residues. Looked up from germline, CDR1 is LGHNT and CDR2 is FRNRAP. Full variable domain (rest looked up from reference TRBV12-5 and TRBJ2-3): DARVTQTPRHKVTEMGQEVTMRCQPILGHNTVFWYRQTMMQGLELLAYFRNRAPLDDSGMPKDRFSAEMPDATLATLKIQPSEPRDSAVYFCASGLTGVGTDTQYFGPGTRLTVL.

The chain has TRBV6-5 and TRBJ2-3, with 8 bases lining up with TRBD1. Germline V gene lookup returns CDR1 MNHEY and CDR2 SVGAGI. J gave up 7 bases and V 0 bases, and 6 bases lay outside the gene matches. CDR3 length equals 15 residues. Here the CDR3 reads CASSYSYRGENTQYF. The CDR3 DNA sequence: TGTGCCAGCAGTTACTCGTACAGGGGGGAGAATACGCAGTATTTT.

This clone was counted a few times. This chain connects TRBV7-2 to TRBJ1-4, with 8 positions matching TRBD1. Germline trimming cut 5 bases from V and 8 bases from J; bases unmatched to any gene: 10. Looked up from germline, CDR1 is SGHTA and CDR2 is FQGNSA. CDR3 length: 15 amino acids. In nucleotides, the CDR3 is TGTGCCAGCAGCCCGAGACAGGGGACAACCGAAAAACTGTTTTTT. It translates to CASSPRQGTTEKLFF.

This chain joins TRBV18 and TRBJ2-2; 8 nucleotides match TRBD1. Germline values: CDR1 KGHSH, CDR2 LQKENI. V lost 3 bases to trimming and J lost 10 bases; unmatched junction nucleotides: 22. The CDR3 is made up of 19 amino acids. The CDR3: CASSPLPDRGSGPQEELFF. The CDR3 coding sequence is TGTGCCAGCTCACCTCTTCCAGACAGGGGCTCAGGCCCCCAGGAGGAGCTGTTTTTT.

V gene TRBV6-5 combines with J gene TRBJ1-1; tentative D call: TRBD1 (5 bases). This CDR3 is 13 amino acids long. Trimming left V 11 bases short and J 5 bases short, with 18 bases between. Germline-derived CDR1 and CDR2 are MNHEY and SVGAGI. This CDR3 is CAARRGSRTEAFF. CDR3 DNA: TGTGCCGCGCGGAGGGGCTCAAGGACTGAAGCTTTCTTT.

This clone has just one count. The chain links TRBV9 to TRBJ1-4, with D possibly TRBD1 on 5 matching bases. The CDR3 has 14 amino acids. Trimming removed 2 bases from V and 7 bases from J, with 12 bases in between. Germline CDR1 is SGDLS and CDR2 is YYNGEE. The CDR3 protein is CASSVDGTLEKLFF. The CDR3 DNA follows: TGTGCCAGCAGCGTCGATGGGACTCTTGAAAAACTGTTTTTT.

The V and J genes are TRBV3-1 (or the pseudogene TRBV3-2) and TRBJ1-4; TRBD1 agrees at 8 bases. Per germline, CDR1 LGHDT and CDR2 YNNKEL (reference sequence). The CDR3 runs to 21 residues. V was pared by 8 bases and J by 4 bases, with 27 bases of the junction left unmatched. The CDR3 bases are TGTGCCAGCGGGGAGGGGACAGGCTTGCGCATAGGTGAAGTGAGTAATGAAAAACTGTTTTTT. It is translated as CASGEGTGLRIGEVSNEKLFF.

The chain joins TRBV12-3 or TRBV12-4 to TRBJ1-2; perhaps TRBD1 as D (5 bases). This CDR3 contains 13 residues. V was trimmed by 3 bases and J by 6 bases, leaving 11 bases between them. Written as DNA, the CDR3 is TGTGCCAGCAGTTTCGCCGGACAAGATGGCTACACCTTC. Its protein product is CASSFAGQDGYTF.

This chain uses TRBV20-1 with TRBJ2-4; D gene ambiguous. CDR1 DFQATT and CDR2 SNEGSKA come from the germline V gene (reference sequence). The CDR3 consists of 11 residues. V was clipped by 3 bases and J by 7 bases, with 7 bases between them. CDR3 protein: CSASSHNIQYF. CDR3 in DNA: TGCAGTGCTAGTTCCCATAACATTCAGTACTTC.

This clone was found a few times. The chain couples TRBV28 to TRBJ2-7; D not certain. The germline V gene has CDR1 MDHEN and CDR2 SYDVKM. The ends were cut back, 6 bases at V and 4 bases at J, with 19 bases in the middle. The CDR3 loop spans 15 amino acids. The CDR3 DNA sequence: TGTGCCAGCAGCCCGCTATTAGATTCTCGGTACGAGCAGTACTTC. Residues: CASSPLLDSRYEQYF.

The rearrangement uses TRBV29-1 and TRBJ1-2, with a weak D call TRBD1 (5 bases). Germline CDR1 is SQVTM and CDR2 is ANQGSEA. V was cut by 7 bases and J by 3 bases, with 12 bases left in between. The CDR3 has 12 residues. CDR3 nucleotide sequence: TGCAGCGCCCAGGGTGGAGACTATGGCTACACCTTC. This encodes CSAQGGDYGYTF.

For this clone: This sample includes further DNA sequences coding for the same CDR3. The chain recombines TRBV5-1 with TRBJ1-3; a weak D match, TRBD1 (5 bases). V lost 2 bases to trimming and J lost 1 base, with 10 bases between them. This CDR3 is 15 amino acids long. From germline, CDR1 is SGHRS and CDR2 YFSETQ. For the CDR3, the DNA is TGCGCCAGCAGCTTAGCGGGGGGTTCTGGAAACACCATATATTTT. Translated: CASSLAGGSGNTIYF.